The source of this T cell receptor (beta chain) is a study of follicular helper T cells after annual influenza vaccination. Study-wide context: Sampling occurred days 0, 7 and 28 after each influenza vaccination.

Some clones are missing from TCRdb's copy, which holds only in-frame ones; the method was immunoSEQ multiplex PCR. The table includes 8,500 to 11,000 clones, approximately 87% detected once. On this clone: Its specificity is not known.

The CDR3 covers 16 residues. Germline V gene lookup returns CDR1 MNHNS and CDR2 SASEGT. V was pared by 4 bases and J by 2 bases, with 17 bases between. General study findings and limits: Day 7 ICOS+CD38+ clones were most often found later in ICOS-CD38- cTfh cells. Successive annual vaccinations recalled a recurrent oligoclonal ICOS+CD38+ cTfh response with influenza-specific clonotypes.

Described time point: 2015-2016 season, 7 days after influenza vaccination. Per time point, about 40-110 mL of blood was sampled. The source of this sequence is an adult who received the influenza vaccine. The J gene is TRBJ1-2, the V gene TRBV6-1, with D possibly TRBD1 on 5 matching bases. The starting material was CXCR5- memory CD4+ T cells sorted from blood, obtained 7 days after influenza vaccination. CDR3 bases: TGTGCCAGCAGTGTTGACAGAGTCTTCCCGAACTATGGCTACACCTTC. It yields the protein CASSVDRVFPNYGYTF.